The 7 T cell receptor beta chains reported below all come from one sample, sequenced in a study of T-cell memory formation after mild COVID-19. TCRdb redid the calling of the 5' RACE reads with MiXCR, one entry per CDR3 protein. The table records roughly 310,000 distinct CDR3 sequences, roughly 15% of them present only once. The specimen was PBMCs or a T cell subset sorted from them (not recorded which). These receptors all come from a man aged 18 to 29 who had mild COVID-19 (a few samples of this study predate the infection). Cell type and time point are not known.

This chain connects TRBV7-3 to TRBJ2-2; possible D gene TRBD1, 5 bases. Germline V gene sequence: CDR1 SGHTA, CDR2 FQGTGA. The CDR3 length is 15 residues. Trimming shortened V by 3 bases and J by 4 bases, and 12 bases separated the two germline ends. The CDR3: CASSFSARATGELFF. CDR3 DNA: TGTGCCAGCAGCTTCTCCGCCAGGGCCACCGGGGAGCTGTTTTTT.

This chain uses TRBV19 with TRBJ1-3; possibly TRBD1 for D (6 bases). In germline, CDR1 is LNHDA, CDR2 SQIVND (reference sequence). V was shortened by 10 bases and J by 5 bases, with 18 bases between the two germline ends. The CDR3 is 14 residues long. DNA for the CDR3: TGTGCCACTCAGACACTCCGGGGGCGAAACACCATATATTTT. It is translated as CATQTLRGRNTIYF.

This clonotype was found many times. The V and J genes are TRBV30 and TRBJ2-7, with D maybe TRBD2 (7 bases). The germline V gene has CDR1 GTSNPN and CDR2 SVGIG (reference sequence). The CDR3 covers 11 residues. Trimming took off 3 bases at V and 7 bases at J, with 10 bases between the two ends. CDR3 sequence (DNA): TGTGCCTGGAGGAGGGGGGGAGAGCAGTACTTC. Its translation is CAWRRGGEQYF. The full variable domain, completed using reference TRBV30 and TRBJ2-7, is SQTIHQWPATLVQPVGSPLSLECTVEGTSNPNLYWYRQAAGRGLQLLFYSVGIGQISSEVPQNLSASRPQDRQFILSSKKLLLSDSGFYLCAWRRGGEQYFGPGTRLTVT.

This sequence joins TRBV4-3 and TRBJ1-1; 11 nucleotides match TRBD1. Germline V lookup: CDR1 LGHNA, CDR2 YSLEER. The J segment lost 3 bases and the V segment lost 0 bases, leaving 6 bases of the junction unmatched. This CDR3 contains 17 residues. This CDR3 reads CASSQDPGQGADTEAFF. The DNA for the CDR3 is TGCGCCAGCAGCCAAGATCCCGGACAGGGGGCGGACACTGAAGCTTTCTTT.

The V gene is TRBV5-1, the J gene TRBJ2-5; D remains ambiguous. There are 12 residues in the CDR3. Per the germline V gene, CDR1 is SGHRS and CDR2 is YFSETQ. Trimming removed 2 bases at V and 3 bases at J, with 5 bases between. The CDR3 reads CASSFTEETQYF. DNA for the CDR3: TGCGCCAGCAGCTTTACCGAAGAGACCCAGTACTTC.

The V gene is TRBV10-3, the J gene TRBJ2-5; D perhaps matches TRBD1 (6 bases). Germline V gene sequence: CDR1 ENHRY, CDR2 SYGVKD. With 4 bases removed from V and 2 bases from J, the gap between germline ends came to 8 bases. This CDR3 is built from 13 residues. CDR3: CAISGQEQETQYF. CDR3 bases: TGTGCCATCAGTGGACAGGAGCAAGAGACCCAGTACTTC.

This chain joins TRBV4-3 and TRBJ2-2; 8 bases map to TRBD1. The CDR3 has 15 amino acids. J was trimmed by 7 bases and V by 4 bases; bases with no gene match: 8. The germline gives CDR1 LGHNA, CDR2 YSLEER. The DNA for the CDR3 is TGCGCCAGCAGCCTTACAGGGGGTTATGGCGGGGAGCTGTTTTTT. It codes for CASSLTGGYGGELFF.